This paragraph covers one T cell receptor (beta chain) sequence. Antigen unknown. Sequencing used immunoSEQ multiplex PCR; TCRdb keeps in-frame clones, though not all of them. The sample includes about 89,000 clones, around four fifths of them seen just once. The record originates from a study of cytotoxic CD8 clonotypes in ibrutinib-treated CLL. General study points: Against age-matched healthy donors, baseline clonality ran higher and tracked circulating CD8+ T-cell counts.

V was trimmed by 8 bases and J by 0 bases, leaving 5 bases between them. The length of the CDR3 is 12 residues. Germline V gene lookup returns CDR1 LNHDA and CDR2 SQIVND (reference sequence). Material: PBMCs, obtained after 12 months of ibrutinib treatment. This TCR came from a human donor with chronic lymphocytic leukemia. The genes are TRBV19 and TRBJ1-5; D gene ambiguous. The CDR3 bases are TGTGCCAGTGGGGATAGCAATCAGCCCCAGCATTTT. It translates to CASGDSNQPQHF.